Here is one TCR beta chain with its context. Its antigen is currently unknown. Germline loops: CDR1 LNHDA, CDR2 SQIVND (reference sequence). V was cut by 6 bases and J by 0 bases, with 18 bases left in between. The CDR3 loop spans 16 amino acids. The sample originates from a study of T cell responses to AZD1222 COVID-19 vaccine. Study findings and constraints: Repertoires were obtained solely post-peak T cell response.

Repertoires were generated with immunoSEQ multiplex PCR, while TCRdb's copy carries only in-frame clones and drops some. The table lists roughly 70,000 clones, 75% to 85% of them singletons. V gene TRBV19 combines with J gene TRBJ2-7; either TRBD1 or TRBD2 may supply D (6 bases each). This receptor was taken from an adult in good health. The sample was peripheral blood, taken on day 0 of MenACWY control vaccination. The CDR3 coding sequence is TGTGCCAGTAGCGCCCTGGGGGGCAGAAGCTCCTACGAGCAGTACTTC. This encodes CASSALGGRSSYEQYF.